This T cell receptor beta chain stems from a study of post-analysis software for immune sequencing data. Study background: Several disease courses (relapsing-remitting, secondary progressive and progressive-relapsing) of multiple sclerosis were included.

About this clonotype: The antigen is not known.

Each TCR beta cDNA library carried unique molecular identifiers. There were roughly 1 to 11 million T cells, and approximately 480,000 cDNA molecules came from them. TCRdb analysed the PCR reads with MiXCR anew, one entry per CDR3 protein. The sample contains roughly 700,000 distinct CDR3 sequences, around 27% of which appear only once. Germline values: CDR1 MNHEY, CDR2 SVGAGI. V was pared by 2 bases and J by 0 bases, with 10 bases between. This CDR3 is built from 15 residues. Findings and caveats of the study: In multiple sclerosis, normalized Chao1 diversity was significantly below that of controls. Higher frequency in patients than in controls was seen for roughly five TRBV segments, with TRBV5-6, TRBV5-1 and TRBV20-1 among them.

The origin of this receptor is a girl aged 5 to 17 with multiple sclerosis. Sequenced input: blood. This chain links TRBV6-5 with TRBJ1-2; the D gene is possibly TRBD1 (5 bases). The CDR3 protein is CASSYRGGANYGYTF. CDR3 nucleotide sequence: TGTGCCAGCAGTTACCGGGGGGGAGCTAACTATGGCTACACCTTC.